This TCR beta chain was found in a study of blood T cell repertoires in COVID-19 (TCRdb year 2020). About the investigation overall: Collaborator samples came from the United States, Italy and Spain and covered acute and convalescent phases of COVID-19. The material from the prospective study consisted of cDNA or gDNA derived from T cells, B-cell-depleted T cells, or PBMCs. Subjects who had been exposed to COVID-19, were actively infected with it, or had recovered from it provided the deeply sampled blood TCRbeta repertoires that made up the dataset. The repertoires were released in a freely available public database meant as a resource for research on the immune response to SARS-CoV-2. The samples were drawn from two sources: the first 160 participants of the ongoing ImmuneRACE study, and about 1,300 subjects contributed by 6 global collaborators. Sample metadata almost always included a de-identified subject ID, COVID-19 status, age in years and sex. HLA class I and class II types, where available, came from metadata supplied by the sample provider rather than from assay-based typing.

One collaborating source in Seattle enrolled patients during active infection and followed them longitudinally through the course of disease. Each collaborating institution followed its own protocols to collect whole blood in K2EDTA tubes. For TCRbeta analysis, collaborators shipped samples as frozen whole blood, isolated PBMCs, or DNA extracted from either of those sample types. The immunoSEQ Assay, a bias-controlled multiplex PCR, was used to amplify TCRbeta CDR3 regions from genomic DNA. For the original study's pipeline: Nucleated cell counts per sample were estimated from amplification of reference gene primers within the assay. To quantify the absolute abundance of each unique TCRbeta CDR3 rearrangement, sequence reads were collapsed and filtered. Productive Simpson clonality was computed per sample as the square root of Simpson's diversity index over productive rearrangements. TCRdb mirrors the immuneACCESS table, restricted to in-frame sequences. Some clones are absent from its copies; in checked studies, under half trace to an unresolved V gene, and the reason for the others is unknown. D and trimming come from the DNA, and the V and J calls and clone size come from that table. The sample table contains approximately 460,000 clones; only one count was recorded for 89% of them. Roughly 1% of the sample belongs to the ten largest clones.

The paper's findings and limits, for the study overall: The amount of clinical and demographic metadata varied by source and participant and was provided uncurated.

A remark on this clone: Its antigen has not been determined. Base qualities are not at hand, and no much larger clone is one base apart.

The CDR3 runs 16 amino acids, cysteine and phenylalanine included. The retained sequence is limited to the CDR3, 48 bases, with the frame set at the first base. The germline V gene gives CDR1 as SGHRS and CDR2 as YFSETQ. Trimming takes 3 bases off V and 8 bases off J; junction bases not matched to a gene: 10. The source of this sequence is a young man with COVID-19, enrolled during active disease. The rearrangement joined TRBV5-1 to TRBJ1-6, with 8 junctional bases fitting TRBD1. Source material: peripheral blood. DNA sequence: TGCGCCAGCAGCTCTACCCCAGGGGGCCTTGATTCACCCCTCCACTTT. This translates into CASSSTPGGLDSPLHF.